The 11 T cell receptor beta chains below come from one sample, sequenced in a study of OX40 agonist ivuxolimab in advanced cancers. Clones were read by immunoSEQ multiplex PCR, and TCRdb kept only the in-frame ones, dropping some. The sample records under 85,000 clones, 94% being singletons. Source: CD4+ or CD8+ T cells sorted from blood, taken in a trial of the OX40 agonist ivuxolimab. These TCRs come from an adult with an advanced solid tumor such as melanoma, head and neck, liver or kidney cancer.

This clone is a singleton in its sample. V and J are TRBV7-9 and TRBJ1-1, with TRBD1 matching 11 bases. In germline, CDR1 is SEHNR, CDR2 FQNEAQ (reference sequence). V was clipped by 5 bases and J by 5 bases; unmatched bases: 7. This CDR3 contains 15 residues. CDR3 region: CASSPPDRGRTEAFF. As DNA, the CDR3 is TGTGCCAGCAGCCCACCGGACAGGGGGCGAACTGAAGCTTTCTTT.

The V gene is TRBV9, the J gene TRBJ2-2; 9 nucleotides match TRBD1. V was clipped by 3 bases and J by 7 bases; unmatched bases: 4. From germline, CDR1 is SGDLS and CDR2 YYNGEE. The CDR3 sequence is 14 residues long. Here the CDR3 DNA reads TGTGCCAGCAGCGCCGGACAGGGGATCGGGGAGCTGTTTTTT. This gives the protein CASSAGQGIGELFF. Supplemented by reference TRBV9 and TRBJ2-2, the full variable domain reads DSGVTQTPKHLITATGQRVTLRCSPRSGDLSVYWYQQSLDQGLQFLIQYYNGEERAKGNILERFSAQQFPDLHSELNLSSLELGDSALYFCASSAGQGIGELFFGEGSRLTVL.

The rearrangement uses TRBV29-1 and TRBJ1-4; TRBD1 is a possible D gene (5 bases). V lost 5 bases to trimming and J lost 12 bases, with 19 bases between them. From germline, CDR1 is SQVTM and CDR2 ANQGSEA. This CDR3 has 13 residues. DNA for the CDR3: TGCAGCGTTTTCTCTCTCGACAGTGGGCAACTGTTTTTT. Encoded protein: CSVFSLDSGQLFF.

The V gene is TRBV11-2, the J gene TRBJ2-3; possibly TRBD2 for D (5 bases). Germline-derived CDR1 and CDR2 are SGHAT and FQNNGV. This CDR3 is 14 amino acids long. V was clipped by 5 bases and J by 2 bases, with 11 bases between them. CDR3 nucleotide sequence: TGTGCCAGCAGCCTAGCCCATCCCACAGATACGCAGTATTTT. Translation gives CASSLAHPTDTQYF.

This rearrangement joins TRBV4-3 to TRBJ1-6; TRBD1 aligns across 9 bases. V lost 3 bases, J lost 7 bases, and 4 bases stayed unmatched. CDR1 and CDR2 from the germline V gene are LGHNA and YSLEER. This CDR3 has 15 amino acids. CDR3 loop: CASSHAGTGNSPLHF. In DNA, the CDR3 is TGCGCCAGCAGCCATGCCGGGACAGGGAATTCACCCCTCCACTTT.

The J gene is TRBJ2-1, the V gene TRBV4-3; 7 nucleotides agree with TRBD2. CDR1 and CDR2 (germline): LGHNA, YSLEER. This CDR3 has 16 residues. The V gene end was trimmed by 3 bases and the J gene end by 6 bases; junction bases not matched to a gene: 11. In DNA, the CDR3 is TGCGCCAGCAGCCAGCGGCTGCATCGGGAGGTCAATGAGCAGTTCTTC. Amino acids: CASSQRLHREVNEQFF.

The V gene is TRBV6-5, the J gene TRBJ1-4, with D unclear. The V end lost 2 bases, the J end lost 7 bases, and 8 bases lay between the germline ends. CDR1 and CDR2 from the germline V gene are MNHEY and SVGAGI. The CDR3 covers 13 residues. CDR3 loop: CASSYSVREKLFF. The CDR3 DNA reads TGTGCCAGCAGTTACAGCGTCCGTGAAAAACTGTTTTTT.

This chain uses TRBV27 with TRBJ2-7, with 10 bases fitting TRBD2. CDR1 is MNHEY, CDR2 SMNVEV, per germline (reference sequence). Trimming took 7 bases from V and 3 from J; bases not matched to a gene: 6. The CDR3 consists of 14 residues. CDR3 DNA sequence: TGTGCCAGCAAACTAGCGGGAATAGGCTACGAGCAGTACTTC. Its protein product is CASKLAGIGYEQYF.

This CDR3 reads CAISFGGLSEQYF. The CDR3 region has the DNA TGTGCCATCAGCTTCGGGGGTTTGAGCGAGCAGTACTTC. V and J are TRBV10-3 and TRBJ2-7, with a weak D call TRBD2 (6 bases). Trimming removed 6 bases at V and 6 bases at J, with 15 bases between. CDR1 ENHRY and CDR2 SYGVKD come from the germline V gene. The CDR3 loop spans 13 amino acids.

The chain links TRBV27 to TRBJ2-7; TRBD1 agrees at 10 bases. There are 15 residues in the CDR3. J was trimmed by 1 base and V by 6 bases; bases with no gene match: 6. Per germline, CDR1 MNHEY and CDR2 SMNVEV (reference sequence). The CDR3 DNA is TGTGCCAGCAGCCCCTTGGGACAGGGGTCCTACGAGCAGTACTTC. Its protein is CASSPLGQGSYEQYF.

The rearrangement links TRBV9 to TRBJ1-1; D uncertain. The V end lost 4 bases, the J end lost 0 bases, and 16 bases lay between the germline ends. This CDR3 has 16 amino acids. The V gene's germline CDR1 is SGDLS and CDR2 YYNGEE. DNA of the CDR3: TGTGCCAGCAGCCTAGGAGGGTCCGGTTTGAACACTGAAGCTTTCTTT. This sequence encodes CASSLGGSGLNTEAFF.